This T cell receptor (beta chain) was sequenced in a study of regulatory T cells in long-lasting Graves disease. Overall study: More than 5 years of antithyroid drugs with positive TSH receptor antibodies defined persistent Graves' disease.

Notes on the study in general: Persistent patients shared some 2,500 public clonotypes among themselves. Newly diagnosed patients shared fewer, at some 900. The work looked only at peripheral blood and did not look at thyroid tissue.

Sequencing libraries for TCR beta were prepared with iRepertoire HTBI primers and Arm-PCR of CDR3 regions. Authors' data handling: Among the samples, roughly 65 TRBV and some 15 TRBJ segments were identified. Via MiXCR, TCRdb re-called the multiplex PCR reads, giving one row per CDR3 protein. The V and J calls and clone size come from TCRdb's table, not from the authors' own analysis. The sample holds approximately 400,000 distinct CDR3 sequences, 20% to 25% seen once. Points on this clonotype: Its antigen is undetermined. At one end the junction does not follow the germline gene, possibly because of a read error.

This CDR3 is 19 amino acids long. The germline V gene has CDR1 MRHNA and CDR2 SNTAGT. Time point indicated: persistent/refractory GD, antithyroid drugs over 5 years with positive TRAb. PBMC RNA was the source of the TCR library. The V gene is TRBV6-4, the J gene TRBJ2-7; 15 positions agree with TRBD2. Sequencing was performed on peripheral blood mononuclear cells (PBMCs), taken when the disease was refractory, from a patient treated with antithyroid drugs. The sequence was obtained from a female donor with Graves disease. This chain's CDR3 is CASSPPGTSGRQSSYEQYF. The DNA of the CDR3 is TGTGCCAGCTCACCCCCCGGGACTAGCGGGAGGCAAAGCTCCTACGAACAGTACTTC.